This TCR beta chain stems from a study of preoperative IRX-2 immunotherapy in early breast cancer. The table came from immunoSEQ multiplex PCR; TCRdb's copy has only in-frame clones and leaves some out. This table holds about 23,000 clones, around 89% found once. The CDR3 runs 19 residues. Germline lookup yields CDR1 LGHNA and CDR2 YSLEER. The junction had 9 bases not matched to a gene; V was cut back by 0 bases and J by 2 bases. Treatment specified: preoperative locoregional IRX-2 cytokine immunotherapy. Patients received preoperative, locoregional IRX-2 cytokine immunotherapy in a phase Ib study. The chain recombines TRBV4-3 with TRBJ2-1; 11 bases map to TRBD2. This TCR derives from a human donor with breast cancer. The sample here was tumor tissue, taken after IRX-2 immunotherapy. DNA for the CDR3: TGCGCCAGCAGCCAAGATCGGGCTAGCGGGGGGTTCGCCTACAATGAGCAGTTCTTC. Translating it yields CASSQDRASGGFAYNEQFF.